This record looks at one T cell receptor (beta chain) sequence and its context. Its antigen is still unknown. The sample comes from a study of Graves' ophthalmopathy and Graves' hyperthyroidism. General observations from the study: Sensitivity of around 70% and specificity of roughly 72% were achieved by the model that predicted ophthalmopathy progression. Among expanded thyroid clonotypes above 0.001 frequency, most also occurred in blood.

Diagnosis relied on clinical symptoms, serum thyroxine, TRAb, thyroid ultrasound and orbital computed tomography. The study amplified TCR beta CDR3 regions using RNA transcripts. Investigators did first-round RT-PCR with HTBI primers, then second-round multiplex PCR. TCRdb re-called the multiplex PCR reads through MiXCR, storing one row per CDR3 protein. The sample carries 150,000 to 200,000 distinct CDR3 sequences, more than 30% recorded once. This clonotype was obtained from a woman aged 35 to 49 with Graves' ophthalmopathy. The sample taken for sequencing was peripheral blood.

CDR3 nucleotides: TGTGCCAGCAGAGGGACTAGCGGGAGGTCCGAGCAGTACTTC. Translating it yields CASRGTSGRSEQYF. The chain links TRBV28 to TRBJ2-7; the match to TRBD2 covers 15 bases. CDR1 and CDR2 (germline): MDHEN, SYDVKM. V was pared by 6 bases and J by 6 bases, with 3 bases of the junction left unmatched. CDR3 length equals 14 residues.